Presented here are 4 T cell receptor beta chains from one specimen sequenced in a study of blood T cell repertoires in COVID-19. The assay was immunoSEQ multiplex PCR, and TCRdb's table has in-frame clones only and misses some. The table includes some 350,000 clones, approximately 88% detected once. The source material was PBMCs or T cells enriched from blood (not recorded which). Source of these receptors: a young man who had recovered from COVID-19.

This chain joins TRBV14 and TRBJ1-1; D unclear. The CDR3 contains 13 residues. Trimming took 6 bases from V and 11 from J, leaving 19 bases between them. Germline CDR1 is SGHDN and CDR2 is FVKESK. CDR3 loop: CASRPRSRGKAFF. For the CDR3, the DNA is TGTGCCAGCAGACCTCGTTCCCGAGGGAAGGCTTTCTTT. Using reference TRBV14 and TRBJ1-1 for the parts outside the CDR3, the full variable domain is EAGVTQFPSHSVIEKGQTVTLRCDPISGHDNLYWYRRVMGKEIKFLLHFVKESKQDESGMPNNRFLAERTGGTYSTLKVQPAELEDSGVYFCASRPRSRGKAFFGQGTRLTVV.

The V call is TRBV6-6, the J call TRBJ1-1; no firm D call. The CDR3 length is 14 residues. CDR1 is MNHNY, CDR2 SVGAGI, per germline (reference sequence). V lost 6 bases and J 1 base, leaving 12 bases between the germline ends. CDR3 in amino acids: CASRRVSRNTEAFF. The CDR3 DNA is TGTGCCAGCAGAAGAGTATCTCGGAACACTGAAGCTTTCTTT.

The CDR3: CASSSGQGLGNTIYF. Written as DNA, the CDR3 is TGTGCCAGCAGTTCCGGACAGGGACTTGGAAACACCATATATTTT. This chain uses TRBV2 with TRBJ1-3; 8 nucleotides match TRBD1. The V segment lost 5 bases and the J segment 3 bases; nucleotides outside the gene matches: 6. Germline V gene sequence: CDR1 SNHLY, CDR2 FYNNEI. CDR3 size: 15 residues.

The chain has TRBV19 and TRBJ2-7; 7 bases line up with TRBD1. V shed 3 bases, J shed 0 bases, and the junction held 5 bases outside the gene matches. CDR3 length equals 15 residues. Germline CDR1 is LNHDA and CDR2 is SQIVND (reference sequence). The DNA for the CDR3 is TGTGCCAGTAGTATCCGACAGGGCGCCTCCTACGAGCAGTACTTC. It specifies CASSIRQGASYEQYF. The full variable domain, rest sourced from reference TRBV19 and TRBJ2-7, is DGGITQSPKYLFRKEGQNVTLSCEQNLNHDAMYWYRQDPGQGLRLIYYSQIVNDFQKGDIAEGYSVSREKKESFPLTVTSAQKNPTAFYLCASSIRQGASYEQYFGPGTRLTVT.